A single sample gave rise to the 21 T cell receptor beta chains below, sequenced in a study of blood T cell repertoires in COVID-19. Only in-frame clones appear in the TCRdb table, and some are missing; sequencing was by immunoSEQ multiplex PCR. The sample holds approximately 210,000 clones, around 82% seen once. The sequenced material came from PBMCs or T cells enriched from blood (not recorded which). Every receptor here comes from a man aged 25-40 years with acute COVID-19.

The CDR3 reads CASSPRRLQETQYF. Here the CDR3 DNA reads TGTGCCAGCTCACCACGCAGACTCCAAGAGACCCAGTACTTC. This chain connects TRBV18 to TRBJ2-5; D is ambiguous. Germline CDR1 KGHSH, CDR2 LQKENI. CDR3 length equals 14 residues. The V and J ends lost 1 base and 1 base respectively, with 7 bases between them. The entire variable domain, with the rest obtained from reference TRBV18 and TRBJ2-5, is as follows: NAGVMQNPRHLVRRRGQEARLRCSPMKGHSHVYWYRQLPEEGLKFMVYLQKENIIDESGMPKERFSAEFPKEGPSILRIQQVVRGDSAAYFCASSPRRLQETQYFGPGTRLLVL.

The chain is built from TRBV19 and TRBJ1-1; D is possibly TRBD1 (6 bases). The CDR3 loop spans 16 amino acids. Germline V gene data show CDR1 as LNHDA and CDR2 as SQIVND (reference sequence). Trimming left V 6 bases short and J 0 bases short, with 17 bases between. CDR3 amino acids: CASSGGQRSMNTEAFF. CDR3 nucleotide sequence: TGTGCCAGTAGCGGTGGACAGCGTTCCATGAACACTGAAGCTTTCTTT.

V gene TRBV5-6 combines with J gene TRBJ1-5; weak D call: TRBD1 (5 bases). CDR1 SGHDT and CDR2 YYEEEE come from the germline V gene. V lost 2 bases and J 3 bases, leaving 9 bases between the germline ends. The CDR3 contains 14 residues. CDR3 nucleotide sequence: TGTGCCAGCAGCTTAAGGGGTTCCAATCAGCCCCAGCATTTT. This translates into CASSLRGSNQPQHF.

The V gene is TRBV28, the J gene TRBJ1-5, with D perhaps matching TRBD1 (5 bases). V lost 2 bases, J lost 6 bases, and 14 bases lay in between. CDR3 length: 15 residues. Germline V gene sequence: CDR1 MDHEN, CDR2 SYDVKM. The DNA for the CDR3 is TGTGCCAGCAGTTTACCCAGACAGTTAGGTCAGCCCCAGCATTTT. It is translated as CASSLPRQLGQPQHF.

This chain links TRBV27 with TRBJ2-1, with 15 bases that match TRBD2. The CDR3 is 16 residues long. Trimming cost V 4 bases and J 8 bases; bases outside gene matches: 6. CDR1 is MNHEY and CDR2 is SMNVEV in the germline V gene (reference sequence). This CDR3 reads CASSWWTSGGAYEQFF. The CDR3 DNA sequence: TGTGCCAGCAGTTGGTGGACTAGCGGGGGGGCCTATGAGCAGTTCTTC.

J is TRBJ1-2 and V is TRBV9, with a tentative D call TRBD1 (6 bases). Germline CDR1 reads SGDLS; CDR2 reads YYNGEE. This CDR3 is built from 13 residues. The V end was cut by 3 bases, the J end by 4 bases, with 10 bases between. DNA for the CDR3: TGTGCCAGCAGCGAGGGGGATCCCTATGGCTACACCTTC. It specifies CASSEGDPYGYTF.

The chain has TRBV5-5 and TRBJ1-2, with TRBD1 matching 11 bases. This CDR3 has 16 residues. From germline, CDR1 is SGHKS and CDR2 YYEKEE (reference sequence). The V gene end was trimmed by 1 base and the J gene end by 2 bases; junction bases not matched to a gene: 4. In DNA form, the CDR3 reads TGTGCCAGCAGCTTGTCCCGGGACAGGGGGAACTATGGCTACACCTTC. It encodes CASSLSRDRGNYGYTF. The variable domain in full, with the rest retrieved from reference TRBV5-5 and TRBJ1-2, is DAGVTQSPTHLIKTRGQQVTLRCSPISGHKSVSWYQQVLGQGPQFIFQYYEKEERGRGNFPDRFSARQFPNYSSELNVNALLLGDSALYLCASSLSRDRGNYGYTFGSGTRLTVV.

This clone has only one observation. This sequence joins TRBV19 and TRBJ2-7; 8 bases align to TRBD2. V shed 0 bases and J 6 bases; nucleotides not matched to a gene: 4. The CDR3 extends over 14 amino acids. The germline gives CDR1 LNHDA, CDR2 SQIVND (reference sequence). The CDR3 DNA sequence: TGTGCCAGTAGTATAGATTGGGGGACTAGCGAGCAGTACTTC. This codes for CASSIDWGTSEQYF.

This clone was counted a single time. This chain connects TRBV2 to TRBJ1-5; 11 bases fit TRBD1. Germline CDR1 SNHLY, CDR2 FYNNEI. The V gene end was trimmed by 6 bases and the J gene end by 1 base; junction bases not matched to a gene: 2. The CDR3 loop spans 15 amino acids. This CDR3 is CASRGTGGSNQPQHF. DNA of the CDR3: TGTGCCAGCAGAGGGACAGGGGGAAGCAATCAGCCCCAGCATTTT.

In its sample, this clone was seen once. CDR3 protein: CASSSSGANVLTF. The CDR3 coding sequence is TGTGCCAGCTCTAGCTCTGGGGCCAACGTCCTGACTTTC. The chain carries TRBV18 and TRBJ2-6; unclear D gene. The germline V gene encodes CDR1 KGHSH and CDR2 LQKENI. The CDR3 consists of 13 residues. V gave up 6 bases and J gave up 0 bases, with 3 bases separating them.

This clone was counted only a few times. The identical CDR3 is also encoded by other nucleotide sequences in the sample. This chain uses TRBV10-3 with TRBJ2-7; TRBD1 matches 9 bases. This CDR3 has 16 residues. J lost 0 bases, V lost 2 bases, and 5 bases had no gene match. Germline assignment: CDR1 ENHRY and CDR2 SYGVKD. This CDR3 is CAISEPGQGSSYEQYF. The CDR3 bases are TGTGCCATCAGTGAGCCGGGACAGGGCAGCTCCTACGAGCAGTACTTC.

The rearrangement joins TRBV5-1 to TRBJ2-3, with 8 positions matching TRBD2. Germline V lookup: CDR1 SGHRS, CDR2 YFSETQ. V was pared by 5 bases and J by 2 bases, with 7 bases of the junction left unmatched. This CDR3 has 15 amino acids. The DNA of the CDR3 is TGCGCCAGCAGTACGGCGGGGGGAACCACAGATACGCAGTATTTT. Protein sequence: CASSTAGGTTDTQYF.

This chain connects TRBV5-4 to TRBJ1-1, with 9 bases that match TRBD1. V lost 1 base to trimming and J lost 2 bases; unmatched junction nucleotides: 3. CDR3 length: 15 residues. Germline-derived CDR1 and CDR2 are SGHNT and YYREEE (reference sequence). This CDR3 reads CASSLTGGANTEAFF. DNA for the CDR3: TGTGCCAGCAGCTTGACAGGGGGCGCAAACACTGAAGCTTTCTTT.

The chain has TRBV6-5 and TRBJ1-6, with unresolved D. Trimming cost V 8 bases and J 7 bases, with 18 bases left between them. CDR1 and CDR2 from the germline V gene are MNHEY and SVGAGI. This CDR3 region has 15 residues. Here the CDR3 DNA reads TGTGCCAGCGGCACAGCTGGCACCTCAAATTCACCCCTCCACTTT. It specifies CASGTAGTSNSPLHF.

This clone was observed once. The chain's CDR3 is CASSVSKEGVSNQPQHF. The CDR3 region has the DNA TGCGCCAGCAGTGTCTCCAAAGAGGGGGTAAGCAATCAGCCCCAGCATTTT. The chain recombines TRBV10-2 with TRBJ1-5, with a possible D match to TRBD1 (6 bases). The CDR3 consists of 17 residues. With 4 bases removed from V and 1 base from J, the gap between germline ends came to 17 bases. Germline CDR1 is WSHSY and CDR2 is SAAADI.

This clone was counted only a few times. This CDR3 is also generated by other DNA sequences in the sample. The chain uses TRBV6-1 and TRBJ1-2, with D perhaps matching TRBD1 (5 bases). Germline lookup yields CDR1 MNHNS and CDR2 SASEGT. V lost 3 bases and J lost 8, with 13 bases in between. This CDR3 is 13 amino acids long. CDR3: CASSEGRAYGYTF. CDR3 DNA: TGTGCCAGCAGTGAGGGCAGGGCTTACGGCTACACCTTC.

Ten or more counts support this clone. The chain employs TRBV11-2 and TRBJ1-3; D is uncertain. The CDR3 has 14 residues. CDR1 and CDR2 from the germline V gene are SGHAT and FQNNGV. V gave up 2 bases and J gave up 0 bases, with 5 bases separating them. In nucleotides, the CDR3 is TGTGCCAGCAGCTTACAGGACTCTGGAAACACCATATATTTT. Translation gives CASSLQDSGNTIYF.

The chain links TRBV4-2 to TRBJ2-7; D is ambiguous. This CDR3 comprises 13 residues. Trimming pared 1 base from V and 3 bases from J, leaving 7 bases between. Germline CDR1 and CDR2: LGHNA and YNFKEQ. For the CDR3, the DNA is TGTGCCAGCAGCCAAGCCTTAAACTACGAGCAGTACTTC. Translating gives CASSQALNYEQYF.

This clone showed up just a few times. The rearrangement links TRBV5-6 to TRBJ2-1; TRBD2 matches 11 bases. This CDR3 comprises 17 residues. With 4 bases clipped from V and 9 bases from J, the junction kept 15 bases outside the gene matches. Germline-derived CDR1 and CDR2 are SGHDT and YYEEEE. The CDR3 coding sequence is TGTGCCAGCAGCGTGGGACTAGCGGCTAACAATTTCGGTGAGCAGTTCTTC. Translating it yields CASSVGLAANNFGEQFF.

J is TRBJ2-7 and V is TRBV29-1; D call uncertain. The V end lost 0 bases, the J end lost 2 bases, and 8 bases lay between the germline ends. Looked up from germline, CDR1 is SQVTM and CDR2 is ANQGSEA. There are 13 residues in the CDR3. The CDR3, as DNA: TGCAGCGTTGAAGAGCACACTACCTACGAGCAGTACTTC. Translating it yields CSVEEHTTYEQYF.

The V call is TRBV30, the J call TRBJ1-4; 9 bases agree with TRBD1. Germline assignment: CDR1 GTSNPN and CDR2 SVGIG (reference sequence). CDR3 length: 12 amino acids. The J segment lost 10 bases and the V segment lost 1 base, leaving 1 base of the junction unmatched. As DNA, the CDR3 is TGTGCCTGGAGTGGGACAGGGGCAAAACTGTTTTTT. Protein: CAWSGTGAKLFF.